The TCR beta chain described here comes from a study of T cell changes during pregnancy in multiple sclerosis. The data were produced by immunoSEQ multiplex PCR, yet TCRdb's version contains in-frame clones alone and is incomplete. The sample contains 130,000 or so clones, about 95% of which appear only once. Trimming shortened V by 2 bases and J by 4 bases, and 8 bases separated the two germline ends. Germline CDR1 and CDR2: MNHEY and SVGAGI. The CDR3 length is 13 residues. The receptor was isolated from a female donor with multiple sclerosis, enrolled in a pregnancy study. The starting material was peripheral blood, obtained after pregnancy. The J gene is TRBJ1-1, the V gene TRBV6-5; no clear D gene. The CDR3 sequence: CASSYTLGTEAFF. The CDR3 coding sequence is TGTGCCAGCAGTTACACCCTAGGCACTGAAGCTTTCTTT.